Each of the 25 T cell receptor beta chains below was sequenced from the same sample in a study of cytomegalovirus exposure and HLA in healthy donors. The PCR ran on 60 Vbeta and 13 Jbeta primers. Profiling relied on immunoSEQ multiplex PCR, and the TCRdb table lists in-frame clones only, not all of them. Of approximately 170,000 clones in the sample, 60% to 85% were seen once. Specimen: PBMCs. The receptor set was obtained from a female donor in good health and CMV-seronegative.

The CDR3 DNA follows: TGTGCCAGCAGCATAGACAGGGCGAGTCAGCCCCAGCATTTT. Residues: CASSIDRASQPQHF. The genes are TRBV7-2 and TRBJ1-5; 7 bases map to TRBD1. The CDR3 totals 14 residues. The V gene end was trimmed by 5 bases and the J gene end by 6 bases; junction bases not matched to a gene: 7. Germline values: CDR1 SGHTA, CDR2 FQGNSA.

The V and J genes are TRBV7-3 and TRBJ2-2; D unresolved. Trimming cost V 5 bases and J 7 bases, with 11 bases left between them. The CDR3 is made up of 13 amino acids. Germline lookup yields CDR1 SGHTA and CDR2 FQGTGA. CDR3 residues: CASSQSLSGELFF. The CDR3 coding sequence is TGTGCCAGCAGCCAAAGCCTTAGCGGGGAGCTGTTTTTT.

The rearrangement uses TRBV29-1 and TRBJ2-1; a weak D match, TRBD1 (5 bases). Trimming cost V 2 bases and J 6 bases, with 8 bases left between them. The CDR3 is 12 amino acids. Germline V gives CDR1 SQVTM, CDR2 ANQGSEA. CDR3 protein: CSVEPRANEQFF. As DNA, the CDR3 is TGCAGCGTTGAACCCAGGGCCAATGAGCAGTTCTTC.

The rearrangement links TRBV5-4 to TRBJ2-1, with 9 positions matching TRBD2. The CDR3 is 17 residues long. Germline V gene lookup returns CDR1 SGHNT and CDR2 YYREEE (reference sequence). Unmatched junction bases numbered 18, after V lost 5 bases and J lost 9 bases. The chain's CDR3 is CASSQSPGTSLLAEQFF. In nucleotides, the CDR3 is TGTGCCAGCAGTCAATCTCCCGGGACTAGCCTTCTTGCTGAGCAGTTCTTC.

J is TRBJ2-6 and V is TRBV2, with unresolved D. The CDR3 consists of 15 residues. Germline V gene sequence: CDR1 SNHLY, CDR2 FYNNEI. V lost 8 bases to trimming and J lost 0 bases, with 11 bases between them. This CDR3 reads CASLGGYSGANVLTF. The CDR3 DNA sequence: TGTGCCAGCCTAGGCGGATACTCTGGGGCCAACGTCCTGACTTTC. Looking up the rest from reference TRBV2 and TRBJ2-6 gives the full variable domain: EPEVTQTPSHQVTQMGQEVILRCVPISNHLYFYWYRQILGQKVEFLVSFYNNEISEKSEIFDDQFSVERPDGSNFTLKIRSTKLEDSAMYFCASLGGYSGANVLTFGAGSRLTVL.

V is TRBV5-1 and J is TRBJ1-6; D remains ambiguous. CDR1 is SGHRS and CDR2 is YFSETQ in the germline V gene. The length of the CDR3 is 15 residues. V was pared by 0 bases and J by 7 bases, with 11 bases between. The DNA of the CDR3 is TGCGCCAGCAGCTTGGAAGGACTTATCAATTCACCCCTCCACTTT. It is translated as CASSLEGLINSPLHF.

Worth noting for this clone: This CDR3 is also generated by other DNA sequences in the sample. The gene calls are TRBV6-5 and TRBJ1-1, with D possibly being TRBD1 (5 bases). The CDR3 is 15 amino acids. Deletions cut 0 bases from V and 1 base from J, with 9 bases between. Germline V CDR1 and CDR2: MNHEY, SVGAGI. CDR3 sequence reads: CASSYSNGGNTEAFF. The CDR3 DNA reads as TGTGCCAGCAGTTACTCGAACGGGGGGAACACTGAAGCTTTCTTT.

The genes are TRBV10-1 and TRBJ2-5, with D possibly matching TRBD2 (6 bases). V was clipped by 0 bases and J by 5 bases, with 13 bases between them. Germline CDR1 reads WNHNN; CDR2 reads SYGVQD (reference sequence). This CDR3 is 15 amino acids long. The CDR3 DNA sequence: TGCGCCAGCAGTGAGTCGATGGGGGACTGGGAGACCCAGTACTTC. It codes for CASSESMGDWETQYF.

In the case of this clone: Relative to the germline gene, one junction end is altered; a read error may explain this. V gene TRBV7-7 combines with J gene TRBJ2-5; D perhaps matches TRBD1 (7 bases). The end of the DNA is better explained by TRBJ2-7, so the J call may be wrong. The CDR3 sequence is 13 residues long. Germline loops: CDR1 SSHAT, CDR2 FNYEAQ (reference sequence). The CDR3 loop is CASSPGGPYEQYF. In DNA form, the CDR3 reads TGTGCTAGCAGCCCAGGGGGGCCGTACGAGCAGTACTTC.

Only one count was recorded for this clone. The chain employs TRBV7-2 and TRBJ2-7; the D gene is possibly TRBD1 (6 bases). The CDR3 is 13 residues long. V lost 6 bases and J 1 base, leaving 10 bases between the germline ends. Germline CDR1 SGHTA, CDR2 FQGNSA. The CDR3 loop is CASRVTGSYEQYF. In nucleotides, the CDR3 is TGTGCCAGCAGGGTTACAGGGTCCTACGAGCAGTACTTC.

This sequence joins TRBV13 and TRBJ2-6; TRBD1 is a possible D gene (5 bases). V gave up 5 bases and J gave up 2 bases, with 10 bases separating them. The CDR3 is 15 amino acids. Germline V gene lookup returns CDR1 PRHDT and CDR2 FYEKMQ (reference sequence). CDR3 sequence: CASSTRVPGANVLTF. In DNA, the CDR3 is TGTGCCAGCAGCACCAGGGTGCCTGGGGCCAACGTCCTGACTTTC.

This CDR3 reads CASSFRPELGQFF. DNA for the CDR3: TGTGCCAGCAGCTTTAGGCCGGAGCTGGGGCAGTTCTTC. V is TRBV7-3 and J is TRBJ2-1; no clear D gene. From germline, CDR1 is SGHTA and CDR2 FQGTGA. The V and J ends lost 3 bases and 12 bases respectively, with 15 bases between them. The CDR3 spans 13 residues.

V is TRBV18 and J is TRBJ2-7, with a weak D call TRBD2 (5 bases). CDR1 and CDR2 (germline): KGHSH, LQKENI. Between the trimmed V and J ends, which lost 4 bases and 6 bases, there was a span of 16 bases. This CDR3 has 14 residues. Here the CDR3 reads CASSQNTHSGEQYF. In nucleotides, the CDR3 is TGTGCCAGCTCACAAAATACCCACAGCGGCGAGCAGTACTTC.

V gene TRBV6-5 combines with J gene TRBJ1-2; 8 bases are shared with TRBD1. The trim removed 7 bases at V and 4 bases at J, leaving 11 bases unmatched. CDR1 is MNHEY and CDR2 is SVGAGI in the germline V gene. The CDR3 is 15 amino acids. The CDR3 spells CASTTTGVISYGYTF. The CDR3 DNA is TGTGCCAGCACCACGACAGGGGTGATAAGCTATGGCTACACCTTC.

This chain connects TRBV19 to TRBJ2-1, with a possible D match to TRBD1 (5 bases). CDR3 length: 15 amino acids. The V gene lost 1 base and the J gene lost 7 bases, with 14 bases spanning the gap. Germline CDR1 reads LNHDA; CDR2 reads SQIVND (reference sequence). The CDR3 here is CASSIVSGRVNEQFF. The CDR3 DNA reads TGTGCCAGTAGTATAGTTTCAGGCAGGGTTAATGAGCAGTTCTTC. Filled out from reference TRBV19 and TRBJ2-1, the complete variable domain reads DGGITQSPKYLFRKEGQNVTLSCEQNLNHDAMYWYRQDPGQGLRLIYYSQIVNDFQKGDIAEGYSVSREKKESFPLTVTSAQKNPTAFYLCASSIVSGRVNEQFFGPGTRLTVL.

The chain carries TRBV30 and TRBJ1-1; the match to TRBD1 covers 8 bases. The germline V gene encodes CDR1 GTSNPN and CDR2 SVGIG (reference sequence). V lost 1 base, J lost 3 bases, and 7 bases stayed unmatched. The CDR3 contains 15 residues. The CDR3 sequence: CAWSGGQVVYTEAFF. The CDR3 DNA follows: TGTGCCTGGAGTGGGGGACAGGTTGTATACACTGAAGCTTTCTTT.

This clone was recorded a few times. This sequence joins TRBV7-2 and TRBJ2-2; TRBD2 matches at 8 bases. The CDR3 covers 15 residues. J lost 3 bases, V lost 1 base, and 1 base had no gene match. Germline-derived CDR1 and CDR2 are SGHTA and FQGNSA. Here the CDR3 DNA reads TGTGCCAGCAGCTTAGGAGCGGGGGACACCGGGGAGCTGTTTTTT. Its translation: CASSLGAGDTGELFF.

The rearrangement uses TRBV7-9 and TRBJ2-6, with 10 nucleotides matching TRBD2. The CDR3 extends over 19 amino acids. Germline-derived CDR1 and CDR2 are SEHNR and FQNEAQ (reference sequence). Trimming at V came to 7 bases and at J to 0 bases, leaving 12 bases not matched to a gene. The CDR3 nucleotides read TGTGCCAGCAACACCCAAGCGGGGGGGCGGGCCTCTGGGGCCAACGTCCTGACTTTC. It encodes CASNTQAGGRASGANVLTF.

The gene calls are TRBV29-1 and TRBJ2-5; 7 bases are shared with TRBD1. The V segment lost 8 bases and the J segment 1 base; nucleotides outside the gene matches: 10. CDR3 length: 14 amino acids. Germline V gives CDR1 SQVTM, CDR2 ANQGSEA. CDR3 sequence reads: CSLPFWDSQETQYF. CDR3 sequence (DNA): TGCAGCCTCCCGTTCTGGGACAGCCAAGAGACCCAGTACTTC.

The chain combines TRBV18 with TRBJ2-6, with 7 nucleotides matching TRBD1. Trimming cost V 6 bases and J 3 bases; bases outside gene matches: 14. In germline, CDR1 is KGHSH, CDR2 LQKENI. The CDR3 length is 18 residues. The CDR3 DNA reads TGTGCCAGCTCGCCTCCTAACAAGGGGGCGAATGGGGCCAACGTCCTGACTTTC. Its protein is CASSPPNKGANGANVLTF.

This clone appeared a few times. The CDR3 nucleotides read TGTGCCAGCAGTTACTCGGAGTCCTACGAGCAGTACTTC. Residues: CASSYSESYEQYF. The chain combines TRBV6-5 with TRBJ2-7; no clear D gene. Germline CDR1 and CDR2: MNHEY and SVGAGI. The V end lost 0 bases, the J end lost 1 base, and 4 bases lay between the germline ends. The CDR3 runs 13 residues.

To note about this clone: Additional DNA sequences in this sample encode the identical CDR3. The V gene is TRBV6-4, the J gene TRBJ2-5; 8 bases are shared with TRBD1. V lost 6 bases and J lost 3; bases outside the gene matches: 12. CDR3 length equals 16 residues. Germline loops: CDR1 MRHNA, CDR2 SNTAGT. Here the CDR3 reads CASRVGGQGEEETQYF. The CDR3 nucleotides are TGTGCCAGCAGAGTCGGAGGACAGGGAGAGGAAGAGACCCAGTACTTC.

The CDR3 sequence is CASSLAGYGTPGYTF. DNA of the CDR3: TGTGCCAGCAGTTTAGCCGGATATGGGACACCCGGCTACACCTTC. The chain carries TRBV28 and TRBJ1-2; TRBD1 might be the D (6 bases). The V end lost 2 bases, the J end lost 8 bases, and 18 bases lay between the germline ends. The CDR3 consists of 15 residues. Germline V gene sequence: CDR1 MDHEN, CDR2 SYDVKM.

This chain's CDR3 is CASSPDRDGNTIYF. The CDR3 nucleotides read TGTGCCAGCAGTCCCGACAGGGATGGAAACACCATATATTTT. The gene calls are TRBV6-1 and TRBJ1-3; 7 bases map to TRBD1. J lost 3 bases, V lost 5 bases, and 4 bases had no gene match. CDR1 MNHNS and CDR2 SASEGT come from the germline V gene. This CDR3 comprises 14 residues.

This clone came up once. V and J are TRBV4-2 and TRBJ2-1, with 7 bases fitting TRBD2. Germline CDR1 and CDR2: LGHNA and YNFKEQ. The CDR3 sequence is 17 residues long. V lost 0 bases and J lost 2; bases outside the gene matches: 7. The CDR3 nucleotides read TGTGCCAGCAGCCAAGAAGGTATGGGACTACCCTACAATGAGCAGTTCTTC. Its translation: CASSQEGMGLPYNEQFF.